This T cell receptor beta chain is from a study of blood T cell repertoires in COVID-19. At the level of the study: COVID-19 samples, acute and convalescent, were from the United States, Italy and Spain. From T cells, B-cell-depleted T cells, or PBMCs came the material, which was cDNA or gDNA.

The V gene's germline CDR1 is SGDLS and CDR2 YYNGEE. The length of the CDR3 is 12 residues. Note on this clone: Sequence at one end of the junction differs from germline and may be a read error.

Profiling relied on immunoSEQ multiplex PCR, and the TCRdb table lists in-frame clones only, not all of them. This table has 200,000 to 250,000 clones, 75% to 90% appearing once. Patients in Seattle were enrolled during active infection, then followed longitudinally. V is TRBV9 and J is TRBJ1-3; D is undetermined. Source material: peripheral blood. The sequence was obtained from a man aged 25 to 40 with COVID-19, enrolled during active disease. The CDR3 loop reads CASSVSEGTPDF. The CDR3 DNA follows: TGTGCCAGCAGCGTATCGGAGGGAACTCCCGATTTT. Full variable domain (rest looked up from reference TRBV9 and TRBJ1-3): DSGVTQTPKHLITATGQRVTLRCSPRSGDLSVYWYQQSLDQGLQFLIQYYNGEERAKGNILERFSAQQFPDLHSELNLSSLELGDSALYFCASSVSEGTPDFGEGSWLTVV.